One and the same sample provided the 13 T cell receptor beta chains below, sequenced in a study of T cells after yellow fever vaccination. TCRdb recomputed calls from the 5' RACE reads with MiXCR, one row per CDR3 protein. Among about 160,000 distinct CDR3 sequences listed, 5.5% to 7.5% were seen once. Sequencing used CD4+ T cells sorted from PBMCs, obtained more than 4 days after the first yellow fever vaccination. These receptors all stem from a man aged 18 to 35 who received the YFV17D yellow fever vaccine.

This clonotype has ten or more counts. The CDR3 DNA reads TGCAGTGCTAGTGGGGGGGCTAGCACAGATACGCAGTATTTT. Translating it yields CSASGGASTDTQYF. J is TRBJ2-3 and V is TRBV20-1; D may be TRBD2 (7 bases). In germline, CDR1 is DFQATT, CDR2 SNEGSKA (reference sequence). CDR3 length equals 14 residues. V was shortened by 3 bases and J by 0 bases, with 10 bases between the two germline ends.

Turning to this clonotype: At one end the junction does not follow the germline gene, possibly because of a read error. The V and J genes are TRBV11-2 and TRBJ1-1; D remains ambiguous. Germline lookup yields CDR1 SGHAT and CDR2 FQNNGV. The length of the CDR3 is 18 residues. The CDR3 spells CASTLEAPRRPSHWRAFF. The CDR3 DNA reads as TGTGCCAGCACCTTAGAAGCCCCTAGGAGACCCAGCCACTGGAGAGCTTTCTTT. Full variable domain (missing parts from reference TRBV11-2 and TRBJ1-1): EAGVAQSPRYKIIEKRQSVAFWCNPISGHATLYWYQQILGQGPKLLIQFQNNGVVDDSQLPKDRFSAERLKGVDSTLKIQPAKLEDSAVYLCASTLEAPRRPSHWRAFFGQGTRLTVV.

In the case of this clonotype: This sequence may be a read error, since a much larger clone differs from it by one base. This chain joins TRBV18 and TRBJ1-1; D unclear. Trimming stripped 2 bases from V and 5 bases from J, with 12 bases between. Germline lookup yields CDR1 KGHSH and CDR2 LQKENI. The CDR3 runs 14 residues. This chain's CDR3 is CASSPRTEKTEAFF. The CDR3 region has the DNA TGTGCCAGCTCACCAAGAACAGAGAAGACTGAAGCTTTCTTT. The full variable domain, its missing parts supplied by reference TRBV18 and TRBJ1-1, is NAGVMQNPRHLVRRRGQEARLRCSPMKGHSHVYWYRQLPEEGLKFMVYLQKENIIDESGMPKERFSAEFPKEGPSILRIQQVVRGDSAAYFCASSPRTEKTEAFFGQGTRLTVV.

This clonotype was detected many times. This chain connects TRBV7-2 to TRBJ2-3, with no clear D. Germline lookup yields CDR1 SGHTA and CDR2 FQGNSA. The CDR3 totals 14 residues. V was pared by 5 bases and J by 0 bases, with 9 bases between. The CDR3 nucleotides are TGTGCCAGCAGCACATACTTAAGCACAGATACGCAGTATTTT. The encoded protein is CASSTYLSTDTQYF.

This clonotype was found many times. The genes are TRBV7-2 and TRBJ2-1; 10 nucleotides match TRBD2. Germline values: CDR1 SGHTA, CDR2 FQGNSA. After removal of 1 base from V and 5 bases from J, the junction contained 5 bases not matched to a gene. This CDR3 spans 16 amino acids. The CDR3 DNA follows: TGTGCCAGCAGCTTAGTTGGTCTAGCGGGGGACAATGAGCAGTTCTTC. It encodes CASSLVGLAGDNEQFF.

This clonotype showed up just a few times. The J gene is TRBJ2-5, the V gene TRBV20-1; 7 bases are shared with TRBD1. The CDR3 is 17 amino acids. CDR1 is DFQATT, CDR2 SNEGSKA, per germline (reference sequence). V shed 1 base, J shed 3 bases, and the junction held 14 bases outside the gene matches. CDR3 DNA: TGCAGTGCTAGAGTCGGAGCGACAGGGTCGGGTGAAGAGACCCAGTACTTC. It translates to CSARVGATGSGEETQYF.

This clonotype was picked up many times. The V and J genes are TRBV7-2 and TRBJ2-5; D is ambiguous. This CDR3 has 13 residues. Germline V gives CDR1 SGHTA, CDR2 FQGNSA. V shed 4 bases and J shed 4 bases, with 10 bases lying between them. The CDR3 DNA is TGTGCCAGCAGCTCCACCAGGCTAGAGACCCAGTACTTC. Protein sequence: CASSSTRLETQYF. The whole variable domain, remainder taken from reference TRBV7-2 and TRBJ2-5, is GAGVSQSPSNKVTEKGKDVELRCDPISGHTALYWYRQSLGQGLEFLIYFQGNSAPDKSGLPSDRFSAERTGGSVSTLTIQRTQQEDSAVYLCASSSTRLETQYFGPGTRLLVL.

Ten or more counts support this clonotype. The chain links TRBV4-1 to TRBJ1-5; D might be TRBD1 (5 bases). Trimming took off 4 bases at V and 1 base at J, with 14 bases between the two ends. Germline loops: CDR1 MGHRA, CDR2 YSYEKL. This CDR3 region has 16 residues. The CDR3 region is CASSPITGPSNQPQHF. CDR3 nucleotide sequence: TGCGCCAGCAGCCCGATTACGGGACCGAGCAATCAGCCCCAGCATTTT.

This clonotype turned up a few times. V usage is TRBV12-3 or TRBV12-4 and J usage is TRBJ2-7, with D tentatively TRBD1 (6 bases). This CDR3 spans 16 amino acids. V shed 4 bases and J shed 2 bases, with 18 bases lying between them. CDR3 in DNA: TGTGCCAGCAGTTCCTTAGTGCAGGGGCGCCCCTACGAGCAGTACTTC. Residues: CASSSLVQGRPYEQYF.

At least ten counts were recorded for this clonotype. The genes are TRBV6-2 or TRBV6-3 and TRBJ2-3; 7 bases map to TRBD1. The CDR3 runs to 14 residues. Looked up from germline, CDR1 is MNHEY and CDR2 is SVGEGT. V lost 6 bases and J lost 1; bases outside the gene matches: 4. The chain's CDR3 is CASRPDRGTDTQYF. Written as DNA, the CDR3 is TGTGCCAGCAGACCTGACAGGGGCACAGATACGCAGTATTTT.

This clonotype was detected ten times or more. Its ends do not fully match the called genes, so a read error is possible. The V gene is TRBV20-1, the J gene TRBJ2-1; D might be TRBD2 (8 bases). From germline, CDR1 is DFQATT and CDR2 SNEGSKA (reference sequence). The CDR3 runs 17 residues. The CDR3 spells CSARGGGGPSSYNEQFF. Here the CDR3 DNA reads TGCAGTGCCAGAGGGGGCGGGGGGCCCAGCTCCTACAATGAGCAGTTCTTC.

This clonotype has a handful of counts. At one end, the junction sequence differs from germline, possibly due to a read error. This chain links TRBV3-1 with TRBJ2-1; 7 bases fit TRBD2. Germline lookup yields CDR1 LGHDT and CDR2 YNNKEL (reference sequence). The CDR3 runs to 17 residues. The CDR3 region is CACSQSTSAGSYNEQFF. In DNA form, the CDR3 reads TGTGCCTGCAGCCAATCCACTAGCGCCGGTTCCTACAATGAGCAGTTCTTC.

Many counts were recorded for this clonotype. The rearrangement links TRBV2 to TRBJ1-5, with 9 bases lining up with TRBD1. V dropped 6 bases and J dropped 3; count of bases not matched to a gene: 3. In germline, CDR1 is SNHLY, CDR2 FYNNEI. CDR3 length: 14 residues. The CDR3 here is CASRDRGDNQPQHF. The CDR3 region has the DNA TGTGCCAGCAGAGACAGGGGGGACAATCAGCCCCAGCATTTT. The variable domain in full, completed from reference TRBV2 and TRBJ1-5, reads EPEVTQTPSHQVTQMGQEVILRCVPISNHLYFYWYRQILGQKVEFLVSFYNNEISEKSEIFDDQFSVERPDGSNFTLKIRSTKLEDSAMYFCASRDRGDNQPQHFGDGTRLSIL.